This T cell receptor beta chain is drawn from a study of T cell changes during pregnancy in multiple sclerosis. The germline V and J ends were trimmed by 2 bases and 6 bases, with 18 bases remaining between them. The CDR3 runs to 16 residues. CDR1 and CDR2 from the germline V gene are SGDLS and YYNGEE. Clones were read by immunoSEQ multiplex PCR, and TCRdb kept only the in-frame ones, dropping some. This sample has roughly 30,000 clones; roughly nine tenths occur once, and the top ten carry 0.5% to 0.6%. The chain employs TRBV9 and TRBJ2-1; D possibly corresponds to TRBD2 (6 bases). The starting material was CD4+ T cells from peripheral blood mononuclear cells, obtained in the first trimester of pregnancy. The TCR originated in a female donor in good health, enrolled as a control in a pregnancy study. The CDR3 region is CASSVHGLRGSNEQFF. As DNA, the CDR3 is TGTGCCAGCAGCGTGCACGGCCTCCGGGGGAGCAATGAGCAGTTCTTC.